This entry features one TCR beta chain sequence. Its antigen is not identified. This sample is drawn from a study of cytomegalovirus exposure and HLA in healthy donors. Donors consisted of healthy bone marrow donors. The CDR3 sequence is 17 residues long. CDR1 and CDR2 (germline): MDHEN, SYDVKM. V gave up 6 bases and J gave up 8 bases; unmatched junction bases: 16. PCR was performed using 60 Vbeta and 13 Jbeta primers. The table came from immunoSEQ multiplex PCR; TCRdb's copy has only in-frame clones and leaves some out. The repertoire holds 150,000 or so clones, with 86% as singletons. General study points: In an earlier analysis, most TCR beta V segments were productive about 90% or about 30% of the time.

The chain links TRBV28 to TRBJ2-1; 10 bases are a match to TRBD2. The TCR comes from a woman aged 18-30 years in good health and CMV-seronegative. The sequenced material came from PBMCs. The CDR3 loop reads CASSPPGAGGPGDEQFF. CDR3 coding DNA: TGTGCCAGCAGCCCCCCTGGAGCGGGAGGGCCGGGGGATGAGCAGTTCTTC.